The sequence of this TCR beta chain was determined in a study of T cell responses to AZD1222 COVID-19 vaccine. Of note for this clone: Antigen unknown.

Broader study findings: White British ancestry dominated among donors, who included more females, and clonal diversity was possibly underestimated. Dominant CD4 TCR responses targeted spike regions 160-218 and 743-854.

Per the germline V gene, CDR1 is SGHVS and CDR2 is FNYEAQ. Germline trimming cut 3 bases from V and 6 bases from J; bases unmatched to any gene: 10. The CDR3 consists of 16 residues. The method was immunoSEQ multiplex PCR; TCRdb's version includes in-frame clones alone and lacks a portion of them. The sample has more than 110,000 clones, around 92% seen once; the top ten hold roughly 3.4%. The specimen comprised peripheral blood, sampled 28 days after the second AZD1222 dose. The TCR originated in an adult who received the AZD1222 COVID-19 vaccine. The V gene is TRBV7-6, the J gene TRBJ2-3, with 9 bases aligning to TRBD2. CDR3 loop: CASSLYGTSIRDTQYF. The CDR3 DNA follows: TGTGCCAGCAGCTTGTACGGGACTAGCATCAGGGATACGCAGTATTTT.